The entry that follows covers one T cell receptor beta chain sequence. Its specificity is not known. This record belongs to a study of T cell responses to AZD1222 COVID-19 vaccine. Study-wide findings and caveats: Recipients of AZD1222 seropositive at baseline numbered only five or six. Spike-spanning, vaccine-associated CD4 TCRs were dominant at 160-218 and 743-854.

V dropped 4 bases and J dropped 0 bases, with 19 bases sitting between them. The CDR3 is made up of 18 amino acids. The germline gives CDR1 SGHNT, CDR2 YYREEE (reference sequence). The method was immunoSEQ multiplex PCR; TCRdb's version includes in-frame clones alone and lacks a portion of them. The sample has about 100,000 clones, roughly nine tenths seen once; the top ten hold roughly 1.1%. This sequence originates from an adult in good health. This rearrangement joins TRBV5-4 to TRBJ1-4; weak D call: TRBD1 (5 bases). Specimen: peripheral blood, collected on day 0 of AZD1222 vaccination. DNA of the CDR3: TGTGCCAGCAGCCCTACTGGGGGAACAACTTCAACTAATGAAAAACTGTTTTTT. Protein product: CASSPTGGTTSTNEKLFF.